This T cell receptor (beta chain) comes out of a study of identical twins. Trimming stripped 2 bases from V and 8 bases from J, with 10 bases between. The CDR3 runs 13 residues. The V gene's germline CDR1 is DFQATT and CDR2 SNEGSKA (reference sequence). One entry per CDR3 protein, called by TCRdb with MiXCR from the 5' RACE reads. The table lists about 700,000 distinct CDR3 sequences, around 6.1% of them singletons. In this sample, this clonotype turned up many times. Its matching antigen is unknown. Study-wide results and limits: Donors were not followed over many years; analysis was cross-sectional. Beta clonotypes that were abundant in cord blood contained fewer insertions, a pattern absent from memory repertoires.

The clonotype originates from a man aged 18 to 30 in good health. Sequencing was performed on naive T cells sorted from blood. This chain joins TRBV20-1 and TRBJ1-6; D gene uncertain. The CDR3 sequence: CSARLGVYSPLHF. The CDR3 region has the DNA TGCAGTGCTAGATTGGGTGTTTATTCACCCCTCCACTTT.